This is a list of T cell receptor beta chains from one sample in a study of cytomegalovirus exposure and HLA in healthy donors. Repertoires were generated with immunoSEQ multiplex PCR, while TCRdb's copy carries only in-frame clones and drops some. Of some 170,000 clones in the sample, around 78% were seen once. The sample consisted of PBMCs. Source of these receptors: a woman aged 40 to 50 in good health and CMV-seronegative. Both conserved end residues are part of each CDR3. Each record gives: D gene, J gene, V gene, clone size, CDR3 DNA, CDR3 protein. A D gene is named only where the DNA matches it firmly. Not every row has a clone size; where given, it reads once, few, many or a size class.

d_call: TRBD1; j_call: TRBJ1-1; v_call: TRBV2; clone_size: few; cdr3_nt: TGTGCCAGCAGTGAAAGGGGGCTGGTGAACACTGAAGCTTTCTTT; cdr3_aa: CASSERGLVNTEAFF
d_call: .; j_call: TRBJ1-4; v_call: TRBV19; clone_size: once; cdr3_nt: TGTGCCAGTAGTGCAGATCGGGTTATAAATGAAAAACTGTTTTTT; cdr3_aa: CASSADRVINEKLFF
d_call: .; j_call: TRBJ2-7; v_call: TRBV11-2; clone_size: .; cdr3_nt: TGTGCCAGCAGCTTAGGATCGGGTCCGCGACTGATAACCTACGAGCAGTACTTC; cdr3_aa: CASSLGSGPRLITYEQYF
d_call: .; j_call: TRBJ2-5; v_call: TRBV19; clone_size: .; cdr3_nt: TGTGCCAGTAGGAGGAGTGGGGGGGAGACCCAGTACTTC; cdr3_aa: CASRRSGGETQYF
d_call: TRBD1; j_call: TRBJ2-1; v_call: TRBV2; clone_size: .; cdr3_nt: TGTGCCAGCAGGTTAACCGGGACAGGGGGTAATGAGCAGTTCTTC; cdr3_aa: CASRLTGTGGNEQFF
d_call: .; j_call: TRBJ1-1; v_call: TRBV30; clone_size: few; cdr3_nt: TGTGCCTGGAGTTCAGGGGATATGAACACTGAAGCTTTCTTT; cdr3_aa: CAWSSGDMNTEAFF
d_call: .; j_call: TRBJ2-6; v_call: TRBV19; clone_size: .; cdr3_nt: TGTGCCAGTAGTATAGAGACAAGGTCAGGTTCTGGGGCCAACGTCCTGACTTTC; cdr3_aa: CASSIETRSGSGANVLTF
d_call: .; j_call: TRBJ2-1; v_call: TRBV2; clone_size: .; cdr3_nt: TGTGCCAGCAGTGGTCAAATGAGCAATGAGCAGTTCTTC; cdr3_aa: CASSGQMSNEQFF
d_call: TRBD2; j_call: TRBJ2-1; v_call: TRBV7-3; clone_size: .; cdr3_nt: TGTGCCAGCAGCCAGACTAGCGAGACATACAATGAGCAGTTCTTC; cdr3_aa: CASSQTSETYNEQFF
d_call: TRBD1; j_call: TRBJ1-1; v_call: TRBV18; clone_size: .; cdr3_nt: TGTGCCAGCTCACGCCTGACAGGGGATAACACTGAAGCTTTCTTT; cdr3_aa: CASSRLTGDNTEAFF
d_call: .; j_call: TRBJ1-1; v_call: TRBV7-6; clone_size: .; cdr3_nt: TGTGCCAGCAGCTTAGAGGGGGACACCCGTCGAACTGAAGCTTTCTTT; cdr3_aa: CASSLEGDTRRTEAFF
d_call: .; j_call: TRBJ1-1; v_call: TRBV19; clone_size: .; cdr3_nt: TGTGCCAGTAGTTACAGGGAGATGGGCACTGAAGCTTTCTTT; cdr3_aa: CASSYREMGTEAFF
d_call: TRBD2; j_call: TRBJ2-7; v_call: TRBV7-9; clone_size: .; cdr3_nt: TGTGCCAGCAGCCCCTCCCCCGGGCTAGCGGGAACATACGAGCAGTACTTC; cdr3_aa: CASSPSPGLAGTYEQYF
d_call: TRBD1; j_call: TRBJ1-2; v_call: TRBV6-6; clone_size: .; cdr3_nt: TGTGCCAGCAGGAGCGGCGGGACAGACTATGGCTACACCTTC; cdr3_aa: CASRSGGTDYGYTF
d_call: .; j_call: TRBJ2-2; v_call: TRBV6-4; clone_size: few; cdr3_nt: TGTGCCAGCAGAGACCTGTATTTTAGGCTAGAGGGACACTTACGGTGGAACACCGGGGAGCTGTTTTTT; cdr3_aa: CASRDLYFRLEGHLRWNTGELFF
d_call: TRBD1; j_call: TRBJ1-6; v_call: TRBV6-1; clone_size: .; cdr3_nt: TGTGCCAGCAGCACGGAAGGACAGGCCCTCCACTTT; cdr3_aa: CASSTEGQALHF
d_call: TRBD1; j_call: TRBJ2-2; v_call: TRBV29-1; clone_size: .; cdr3_nt: TGCAGCGCCTCGGGACAGGGGGCCGACGGGGAGCTGTTTTTT; cdr3_aa: CSASGQGADGELFF
d_call: .; j_call: TRBJ2-3; v_call: TRBV5-5; clone_size: .; cdr3_nt: TGTGCCAGCAGCTTTGGGGACAAGGCTGGCACAGATACGCAGTATTTT; cdr3_aa: CASSFGDKAGTDTQYF
d_call: TRBD2; j_call: TRBJ2-2; v_call: TRBV2; clone_size: .; cdr3_nt: TGTGCCGGTAGACCGGGACTAGGACCCGGGGAGCTGTTTTTT; cdr3_aa: CAGRPGLGPGELFF
d_call: TRBD1; j_call: TRBJ2-1; v_call: TRBV7-3; clone_size: .; cdr3_nt: TGTGCCAGCAGCCCAGGGACAGGGAACAATGAGCAGTTCTTC; cdr3_aa: CASSPGTGNNEQFF
d_call: .; j_call: TRBJ1-2; v_call: TRBV5-1; clone_size: .; cdr3_nt: TGCGCCAGCAGCTCCGGACAGTTTGCCGACTATGGCTACACCTTC; cdr3_aa: CASSSGQFADYGYTF
d_call: .; j_call: TRBJ2-2; v_call: TRBV5-1; clone_size: .; cdr3_nt: TGCGCCAGCGTAAGCGGGAACACCGGGGAGCTGTTTTTT; cdr3_aa: CASVSGNTGELFF